This T cell receptor (beta chain) is from a study of T cells in Graves' hyperthyroidism and ophthalmopathy. The study's findings and limits: A 13 V-J model separated ophthalmopathy from stable hyperthyroidism.

Using RNA transcripts as the source, TCR beta CDR3 regions were amplified. HTBI primers were used for first-round RT-PCR of the TCR CDR3. TCRdb called the multiplex PCR reads again in MiXCR, with one record for every CDR3 protein. This table has more than 500,000 distinct CDR3 sequences, 15% to 20% appearing once. Unmatched junction bases numbered 9, after V lost 5 bases and J lost 8 bases. The CDR3 is 15 residues long. About this clonotype itself: The antigen remains undetermined.

The sample taken for sequencing was blood. The receptor was isolated from a woman in her twenties or thirties with Graves' ophthalmopathy. The chain couples TRBV12-3 or TRBV12-4 to TRBJ1-6; TRBD1 aligns across 7 bases. The CDR3 sequence: CASSPQGGRYSPLHF. CDR3 nucleotide sequence: TGTGCCAGCAGTCCCCAGGGGGGGAGGTATTCACCCCTCCACTTT.